A selection of T cell receptor beta chains follows, all from one sample in a study of T cell responses to AZD1222 COVID-19 vaccine. Produced via immunoSEQ multiplex PCR; TCRdb's table is partial and in-frame only. The table has some 130,000 clones, about 93% seen once. The sample here was peripheral blood, taken 28 days after the second AZD1222 dose. The source of these receptors is an adult who received the AZD1222 COVID-19 vaccine. Both conserved end residues are part of each CDR3. Each record gives: D gene, V gene, clone size, J gene, CDR3 DNA, CDR3 protein. The D gene is left open where the match is weak. Only some rows state a clone size, as once, few, many or a class for expanded clones.

>TRBD2|TRBV5-4|once|TRBJ2-7
TGTGCCAGCAGCATCCGCACTAGCGGGGGGGATTCCTACGAGCAGTACTTC
CASSIRTSGGDSYEQYF
>NA|TRBV19|NA|TRBJ1-5
TGTGCCAGTAGTACATCAGGGGCGGGTGGCAATCAGCCCCAGCATTTT
CASSTSGAGGNQPQHF
>TRBD1|TRBV5-1|NA|TRBJ2-5
TGCGCCAGCAGCCCGGGGACAGGGGGGTTGGAGACCCAGTACTTC
CASSPGTGGLETQYF
>NA|TRBV7-9|few|TRBJ1-1
TGTGCCAGCAGCTTAACGCTGAACACTGAAGCTTTCTTT
CASSLTLNTEAFF
>NA|TRBV5-8|NA|TRBJ2-7
TGTGCCAGCAGCCTGACAGGGAGGACCTACGAGCAGTACTTC
CASSLTGRTYEQYF
>NA|TRBV19|once|TRBJ1-4
TGTGCCAGTAGTAACTTCAGAACAACTAATGAAAAACTGTTTTTT
CASSNFRTTNEKLFF
>NA|TRBV7-8|NA|TRBJ2-2
TGTGCCAGCAGCTTGGACAGAATTCCTGCCGGGGAGCTGTTTTTT
CASSLDRIPAGELFF
>NA|TRBV7-2|NA|TRBJ2-5
TGTGCCAGCAGCTTGACCACAGGGTGGGTGACCCAGTACTTC
CASSLTTGWVTQYF
>NA|TRBV30|NA|TRBJ1-5
TGTGCCTGGAGTGTACTGGCCGTTAGTGAATATGGCAATCAGCCCCAGCATTTT
CAWSVLAVSEYGNQPQHF
>NA|TRBV14|NA|TRBJ1-5
TGTGCCAGCAGCCAAGATTTGGGACAGCCCCAGCATTTT
CASSQDLGQPQHF
>TRBD1|TRBV19|NA|TRBJ1-1
TGTGCCAGTAGTATAGAGGCGGACAGGGGTCTCACTGAAGCTTTCTTT
CASSIEADRGLTEAFF
>TRBD1|TRBV3-1/TRBV3-2|NA|TRBJ1-1
TGTGCCAGCAGCCCGGGACAGGGTAAAATGAACACTGAAGCTTTCTTT
CASSPGQGKMNTEAFF
>NA|TRBV25-1|NA|TRBJ1-4
TGTGCCAGCAGTCTGGGGACCTTACACTTTTTT
CASSLGTLHFF
>NA|TRBV5-8|NA|TRBJ1-1
TGTGCCAGCAGCTTAATTTCGGGGTTCGAAGCTTTCTTT
CASSLISGFEAFF
>TRBD2|TRBV19|NA|TRBJ2-1
TGTGCCAGTAGCAGCAACCCACTAGCGGGGGCGAATGAGCAGTTCTTC
CASSSNPLAGANEQFF
>TRBD2|TRBV6-5|NA|TRBJ2-5
TGTGCCAGCAGTCAAAAGCCGGGACTAGCGGGGACCCAGTACTTC
CASSQKPGLAGTQYF
>NA|TRBV2|NA|TRBJ2-2
TGTGCCAGCAGTTTAAGCACCGGGGAGCTGTTTTTT
CASSLSTGELFF
>TRBD1|TRBV7-9|NA|TRBJ1-2
TGTGCCAGCAGCCCAGCAGGGGGGAACCTCTATGGCTACACCTTC
CASSPAGGNLYGYTF
>TRBD1|TRBV4-3|NA|TRBJ1-1
TGCGCCAGCAGCCAAGATCCTCAAATGCCCGACAGGGCCACTGAAGCTTTCTTT
CASSQDPQMPDRATEAFF
>TRBD1|TRBV6-2/TRBV6-3|once|TRBJ2-2
TGTGCCAGCAGTTACCTGGGTTTGGGACAGCCCACCGGGGAGCTGTTTTTT
CASSYLGLGQPTGELFF
>NA|TRBV18|once|TRBJ1-2
TGTGCCAGCTCACCTAGTTCCAATTCGGGCTACACCTTC
CASSPSSNSGYTF
>NA|TRBV19|NA|TRBJ1-6
TGTGCCAGTACCCTATTCGGAGTAACCTATAATTCACCCCTCCACTTT
CASTLFGVTYNSPLHF
>TRBD1|TRBV27|NA|TRBJ1-1
TGTGCCAGCAGTCCTGACAGGGGGAACACTGAAGCTTTCTTT
CASSPDRGNTEAFF
>NA|TRBV5-4|NA|TRBJ1-1
TGTGCCAGCAGCTTGGTAGGGACCCCTGAAGCTTTCTTT
CASSLVGTPEAFF
>NA|TRBV6-5|NA|TRBJ1-5
TGTGCCAGCAGACAACCTTACAGCAATCAGCCCCAGCATTTT
CASRQPYSNQPQHF
>NA|TRBV11-2|NA|TRBJ1-4
TGTGCCAGCAGCCTCGGACAGCCGCCCGAAAAACTGTTTTTT
CASSLGQPPEKLFF
>TRBD1|TRBV18|once|TRBJ1-2
TGTGCCAGCTCACCGCAAGGGACAGGGTTGTATGGCTACACCTTC
CASSPQGTGLYGYTF
>NA|TRBV11-2|NA|TRBJ1-3
TGTGCCAGCAAGGCGAGGTTCTCTGGAAACACCATATATTTT
CASKARFSGNTIYF
>TRBD2|TRBV3-1/TRBV3-2|NA|TRBJ2-3
TGTGCCAGCAGCCAAGGAACGACTAGCGGTGGCACAGATACGCAGTATTTT
CASSQGTTSGGTDTQYF
>NA|TRBV3-1/TRBV3-2|NA|TRBJ1-2
TGTGCCAGCAGCCAAGGAAACAGCTATGGCTACACCTTC
CASSQGNSYGYTF
>TRBD1|TRBV7-9|NA|TRBJ2-7
TGTGCCAGCAGCTTACAAATAACGGACAGGGACTCCTACGAGCAGTACTTC
CASSLQITDRDSYEQYF
>NA|TRBV28|NA|TRBJ2-3
TGTGCCAGCACGAGGGGAGATAGCACAGATACGCAGTATTTT
CASTRGDSTDTQYF
>TRBD1|TRBV14|NA|TRBJ1-2
TGTGCCAGCAGCCGTCTCCAGGGGGCCCTTTTCTATGGCTACACCTTC
CASSRLQGALFYGYTF
>NA|TRBV5-1|NA|TRBJ2-1
TGCGCCAGCAGCTTGGATATCTGGTACGAGCAGTTCTTC
CASSLDIWYEQFF
>NA|TRBV29-1|NA|TRBJ1-1
TGCAGCGTTGAACGGGATAGGGTAGTCGCTTTCTTT
CSVERDRVVAFF
>NA|TRBV12-1|NA|TRBJ2-5
TGTGCCAGCCGCCCCTCCGGGACTAGCGGACCACAAGAGACCCAGTACTTC
CASRPSGTSGPQETQYF
>NA|TRBV12-3/TRBV12-4|NA|TRBJ1-5
TGTGCCAGCGGGCGCGGGGCGAATCAGCCCCAGCATTTT
CASGRGANQPQHF
>NA|TRBV28|few|TRBJ1-6
TGTGCCAGCAGTTTTTCAACTTCACCCCTCCACTTT
CASSFSTSPLHF
>NA|TRBV7-2|few|TRBJ1-5
TGTGCCAGCAGCGTGGACAATCAGCCCCAGCATTTT
CASSVDNQPQHF
>NA|TRBV18|NA|TRBJ2-5
TGTGCCAGCTCAGGAGGGCACCAAGAGACCCAGTACTTC
CASSGGHQETQYF
>NA|TRBV6-6|once|TRBJ1-1
TGTGCCAGCAGCAGAGCAGGGAACACTGAAGCTTTCTTT
CASSRAGNTEAFF